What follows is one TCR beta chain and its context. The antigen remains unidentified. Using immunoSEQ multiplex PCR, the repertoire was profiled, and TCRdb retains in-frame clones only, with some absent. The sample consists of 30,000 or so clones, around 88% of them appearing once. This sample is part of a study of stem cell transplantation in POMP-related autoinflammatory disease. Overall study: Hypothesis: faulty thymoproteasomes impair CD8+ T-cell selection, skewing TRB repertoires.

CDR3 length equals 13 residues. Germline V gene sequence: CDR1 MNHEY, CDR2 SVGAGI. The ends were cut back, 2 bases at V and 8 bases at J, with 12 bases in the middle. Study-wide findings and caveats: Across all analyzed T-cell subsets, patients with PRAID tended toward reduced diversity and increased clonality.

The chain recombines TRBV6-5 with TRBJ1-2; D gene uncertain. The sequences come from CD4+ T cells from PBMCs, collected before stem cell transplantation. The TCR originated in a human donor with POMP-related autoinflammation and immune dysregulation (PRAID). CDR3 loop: CASSYVLSGGYTF. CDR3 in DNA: TGTGCCAGCAGTTACGTACTTTCGGGAGGCTACACCTTC.